Listed below are T cell receptor beta chains from one sample, sequenced in a study of shared clonotypes between healthy human individuals. Assay used: immunoSEQ multiplex PCR; TCRdb lists only in-frame clones, some missing. The table shows about 520,000 clones, with about 96% occurring only once. Sequencing was carried out using naive CD4+ T cells sorted from blood. The origin of the receptors is a woman aged 25 to 39 in good health. The CDR3 runs from the conserved cysteine through the conserved F or W.

>TRBJ2-6|TRBV7-9
CASSFRPGQGGPGANVLTF
>TRBJ2-1|TRBV6-6
CATSSGGRNEQFF
>TRBJ2-7|TRBV28
CASSQQGYEQYF
>TRBJ2-7|TRBV28
CASSFRRKYEQYF
>TRBJ2-7|TRBV5-4
CASSLAGGRYEQYF
>TRBJ1-2|TRBV6-5
CASKPLPGQNYGYTF
>TRBJ2-7|TRBV6-5
CASSRVDSGNYEQYF
>TRBJ2-5|TRBV29-1
CSVRTSARGEQYF
>TRBJ2-6|TRBV7-9
CASSLRIFSYSGANVLTF
>TRBJ2-7|TRBV27
CASSFLGQGSYEQYF
>TRBJ1-1|TRBV19
CASSTVLMAFF
>TRBJ2-7|TRBV7-2
CASSLMGLHEQYF
>TRBJ2-1|TRBV5-1
CASSLSGTSGINEQFF
>TRBJ1-2|TRBV29-1
CSDGRSYGYTF
>TRBJ2-1|TRBV2
CATSLGAEQFF
>TRBJ2-7|TRBV19
CASRRTGGHEQYF
>TRBJ2-3|TRBV11-2
CASSSIGGQDTQYF
>TRBJ1-1|TRBV19
CASKVGVMMNTEAFF
>TRBJ2-3|TRBV28
CASSLRAGGLDTQYF
>TRBJ1-3|TRBV2
CASSERGSGNTIYF
>TRBJ2-7|TRBV10-3
CAIRKTGVQTYEQYF
>TRBJ2-3|TRBV5-4
CASTLEKGRTDTQYF
>TRBJ2-4|TRBV18
CASSPQTSGLQGGNTQYF
>TRBJ2-2|TRBV15
CATSRDLGARYTGELFF
>TRBJ1-4|TRBV19
CASNRRTGEKLFF
>TRBJ1-1|TRBV27
CATRGVGHKNTEAFF
>TRBJ2-2|TRBV29-1
CSVAGGRANTGELFF
>.|TRBV19
CASSLQSGTGGKYEQYF
>TRBJ2-1|TRBV23-1
CASSQAAPSSYNEQFF
>TRBJ2-2|TRBV28
CASRSGTNTGELFF
>TRBJ2-5|TRBV5-1
CASSVGAGETQYF
>TRBJ2-7|TRBV7-2
CASSFTSGAYEQYF
>TRBJ1-3|TRBV7-9
CASSGTGGSGNTIYF
>TRBJ2-7|TRBV5-1
CASSLVWLADEVGEQYF